Sequencing of this T cell receptor (beta chain) was carried out in a study of CD8 T cells in ankylosing spondylitis. At least ten counts were recorded for this clonotype. Its specificity is unknown. Quantitative 5'-RACE with molecular barcodes generated TCR beta libraries. MiXCR, applied by TCRdb to the 5' RACE reads, yields one record per CDR3 protein. The table lists around 250,000 distinct CDR3 sequences, about 10% of them singletons, with less than 7% in the top ten. Overall study findings and caveats: What seemed typical of ankylosing spondylitis blood was a TCR beta motif built from fewer than ten highly homologous variants. Certain motif variants had earlier been reported in reactive arthritis synovial fluid and blood. The authors found the disease-linked clones to be CD8+ and relatively rare in peripheral blood.

Per the germline V gene, CDR1 is MNHNS and CDR2 is SASEGT. The CDR3 contains 17 residues. The trim removed 6 bases at V and 5 bases at J, leaving 10 bases unmatched. The sequence came from a male donor with ankylosing spondylitis or in good health (not recorded which). The sample was blood, either unsorted or a sorted T cell fraction (not recorded which). This rearrangement joins TRBV6-1 to TRBJ2-5; 15 bases map to TRBD2. The CDR3 here is CASSMWTSGGATETQYF. DNA for the CDR3: TGTGCCAGCAGCATGTGGACTAGCGGGGGGGCGACGGAGACCCAGTACTTC.